This T cell receptor beta chain was obtained from a study of CD8 T cells in ankylosing spondylitis. Study-wide results and limits: Enrichment of disease-linked clones was reportedly significant in matched ankylosing spondylitis synovial fluid. Both synovial fluid and blood in reactive arthritis had previously been reported to carry some motif variants.

This clonotype was seen many times. Its antigen is undetermined. Quantitative 5'-RACE was performed with molecular barcodes, and it yielded the TCR beta libraries. From the 5' RACE reads, TCRdb called clonotypes with MiXCR, one entry per CDR3 protein. Among approximately 200,000 distinct CDR3 sequences listed, about an eighth were seen once. Sequencing was performed on blood, either unsorted or a sorted T cell fraction (not recorded which). The TCR sequence derives from a female donor with ankylosing spondylitis or in good health (not recorded which).

CDR3 nucleotides: TGCGCCAGCAGCCTCACAGGTGAACAGCCCCAGCATTTT. Translation gives CASSLTGEQPQHF. The chain couples TRBV5-1 to TRBJ1-5, with D perhaps matching TRBD1 (5 bases). CDR1 is SGHRS, CDR2 YFSETQ, per germline. The V end lost 4 bases, the J end lost 7 bases, and 12 bases lay between the germline ends. The CDR3 is 13 residues long.